This is a list of T cell receptor beta chains from one sample in a study of shared clonotypes between healthy human individuals. TCRdb's copy holds only in-frame clones and misses some; the assay was immunoSEQ multiplex PCR. This sample yields about 2.4 million clones, of which 90% to 95% are seen a single time; 0.36% belongs to the top ten. Source material: naive CD4+ T cells from PBMCs. These receptors came from a man aged 18 to 29 in good health. Some clones in this sample may be carry-over from other donors' samples. Each CDR3 is given with its conserved first and last residue. A D gene is named only where the DNA matches it firmly. A row's size may be missing; if present it is once, few, many or a size class.

d_call clone_size j_call v_call cdr3_aa cdr3_nt
NA NA TRBJ2-7 TRBV7-9 CASSLFTSFAYEQYF TGTGCCAGCAGCTTATTTACTAGCTTTGCCTACGAGCAGTACTTC
TRBD1 few TRBJ1-2 TRBV15 CATSRGGQGYGYTF TGTGCCACCAGCAGAGGGGGACAGGGGTATGGCTACACCTTC
NA NA TRBJ1-1 TRBV6-1 CASSAGVNTEAFF TGTGCCAGCAGTGCGGGGGTGAACACTGAAGCTTTCTTT
TRBD2 NA TRBJ2-1 TRBV18 CASSPIGKGGSYNEQFF TGTGCCAGCTCACCTATCGGGAAGGGAGGGTCTTACAATGAGCAGTTCTTC
NA NA TRBJ1-5 TRBV6-1 CASGRQGNSNQPQHF TGTGCCAGCGGCCGGCAGGGCAATAGCAATCAGCCCCAGCATTTT
NA once TRBJ2-1 TRBV12-2 CASRFSRLAELYNEQFF TGTGCAAGTCGCTTTTCGCGACTAGCGGAATTATACAATGAGCAGTTCTTC
NA NA TRBJ2-7 TRBV14 CASSQGRGKQYF TGTGCCAGCAGCCAAGGGAGGGGGAAGCAGTACTTC
NA NA TRBJ1-5 TRBV4-3 CASSQDRAAGRQPQHF TGCGCCAGCAGCCAAGATCGGGCGGCAGGGCGACAGCCCCAGCATTTT
TRBD1 NA TRBJ2-7 TRBV28 CASSLSDRAEQYF TGTGCCAGCAGTTTATCCGACAGGGCCGAGCAGTACTTC
TRBD2 NA TRBJ2-7 TRBV15 CATSRGLAGAYEQYF TGTGCCACCAGCAGAGGACTAGCGGGGGCCTACGAGCAGTACTTC
NA NA TRBJ1-2 TRBV20-1 CSASVGDGYTF TGCAGTGCTAGTGTGGGGGACGGCTACACCTTC
TRBD1 NA TRBJ2-7 TRBV11-2 CASSPGTGGYEQYF TGTGCCAGCAGCCCTGGGACAGGGGGCTACGAGCAGTACTTC
NA NA TRBJ1-4 TRBV5-6 CASSFRTAGGLFF TGTGCCAGCAGCTTTCGGACAGCGGGCGGACTGTTTTTT
NA few TRBJ1-1 TRBV28 CASSPGTRLNTEAFF TGTGCCAGCAGTCCTGGGACAAGGCTGAACACTGAAGCTTTCTTT
TRBD1 NA TRBJ2-3 TRBV10-3 CAIQTGTGANTQYF TGTGCCATCCAAACCGGGACAGGAGCAAATACGCAGTATTTT
TRBD1 NA TRBJ1-5 TRBV6-6 CASSSGQGVWEPQHF TGTGCCAGCAGTTCGGGACAGGGGGTCTGGGAGCCCCAGCATTTT
NA NA TRBJ1-4 TRBV2 CASSDGATGEKLFF TGTGCCAGCAGTGACGGCGCAACTGGGGAAAAACTGTTTTTT
NA NA TRBJ2-1 TRBV10-3 CAIGHTYNEQFF TGTGCCATAGGGCATACCTACAATGAGCAGTTCTTC
NA NA TRBJ1-1 TRBV6-1 CASSERTVNTEAFF TGTGCCAGCAGTGAGCGGACGGTGAACACTGAAGCTTTCTTT
TRBD1 once TRBJ1-4 TRBV2 CASRLGQGNEKLFF TGTGCCAGCAGGCTGGGACAGGGGAATGAAAAACTGTTTTTT
NA NA TRBJ2-5 TRBV2 CASRANQETQYF TGTGCCAGCCGGGCGAACCAAGAGACCCAGTACTTC
NA once TRBJ2-7 TRBV9 CASSAGPGSAPYEQYF TGTGCCAGCAGCGCGGGGCCGGGTTCCGCGCCCTACGAGCAGTACTTC
NA NA TRBJ2-7 TRBV7-2 CASSLVAGTYYEQYF TGTGCCAGCAGCTTAGTGGCCGGGACGTATTACGAGCAGTACTTC
NA NA TRBJ2-7 TRBV18 CASSSSAGHEQYF TGTGCCAGCTCATCCTCGGCCGGCCACGAGCAGTACTTC
NA NA TRBJ1-3 TRBV11-2 CASSLGRSSGNTTYF TGTGCCAGCAGCTTGGGACGGAGCTCTGGAAACACCACATATTTT
NA NA TRBJ2-5 TRBV11-2 CASSPKTATMAETQYF TGTGCCAGCAGCCCGAAGACGGCTACCATGGCCGAGACCCAGTACTTC
NA NA TRBJ2-2 TRBV10-1 CASSEGYTGELFF TGCGCCAGCAGTGAAGGGTACACCGGGGAGCTGTTTTTT
TRBD1 NA TRBJ1-4 TRBV28 CASLDRYLEKLFF TGTGCCAGCCTGGACAGGTATCTAGAAAAACTGTTTTTT
NA NA TRBJ2-7 TRBV27 CASSLRVASRAEQYF TGTGCCAGCAGTTTAAGAGTAGCGTCACGGGCCGAGCAGTACTTC
NA NA TRBJ2-1 TRBV10-3 CAISESLQGMGQFF TGTGCCATCAGTGAGTCCCTCCAGGGGATGGGGCAGTTCTTC
NA NA TRBJ2-5 TRBV14 CASSYSTGGGLETQYF TGTGCCAGCAGCTATTCAACCGGTGGGGGCCTTGAGACCCAGTACTTC
NA NA TRBJ2-1 TRBV29-1 CSVEDLDPYNEHNEQFF TGCAGCGTTGAAGATCTGGACCCATACAATGAACACAATGAGCAGTTCTTC
NA NA TRBJ2-2 TRBV10-1 CASRGRPVPYTGELFF TGCGCCAGCCGGGGACGGCCAGTCCCTTACACCGGGGAGCTGTTTTTT
NA NA TRBJ1-5 TRBV7-2 CASSLGVYQPQHF TGTGCCAGCAGCTTAGGGGTCTATCAGCCCCAGCATTTT
TRBD1 few TRBJ1-2 TRBV4-3 CASSRRRGRDGYTF TGCGCCAGCAGCCGGCGCAGGGGGAGGGATGGCTACACCTTC
TRBD1 NA TRBJ1-2 TRBV6-1 CASETGGNYGYTF TGTGCCAGTGAGACAGGGGGAAACTATGGCTACACCTTC
TRBD1 NA TRBJ1-5 TRBV2 CASSGSGGQPQHF TGTGCCAGCAGTGGGTCAGGGGGCCAGCCCCAGCATTTT
TRBD2 NA TRBJ2-1 TRBV28 CASSPPTSGIYNEQFF TGTGCCAGCAGCCCGCCGACTAGCGGGATTTACAATGAGCAGTTCTTC
NA few TRBJ1-1 TRBV7-9 CASSPAQGYGTEAFF TGTGCCAGCAGCCCCGCACAGGGCTATGGCACTGAAGCTTTCTTT